The following is a T cell receptor beta chain sequence with its context. Its antigen is still unknown. The CDR3 length is 14 residues. Trimming shortened V by 3 bases and J by 1 base, and 9 bases separated the two germline ends. Germline CDR1 and CDR2: SGHVS and FNYEAQ. Sequencing was performed with immunoSEQ multiplex PCR; in TCRdb, only in-frame clones are kept and a portion is missing. The data contain about 64,000 clones, under 90% of them singletons. This record belongs to a study of OX40 agonist ivuxolimab in advanced cancers. Study-wide findings and caveats: At doses 0.1 to 3.0 mg/kg, CD4+ and CD8+ clones expanded.

Sequenced material: CD4+ or CD8+ T cells sorted from blood, taken in a trial of the OX40 agonist ivuxolimab. The chain recombines TRBV7-6 with TRBJ1-1; tentative D call: TRBD1 (5 bases). This clonotype was obtained from an adult with an advanced solid tumor such as melanoma, head and neck, liver or kidney cancer. CDR3 sequence: CASSLGVGNTEAFF. CDR3 DNA sequence: TGTGCCAGCAGCTTGGGGGTGGGGAACACTGAAGCTTTCTTT.